This T cell receptor beta chain comes out of a study of blood T cell repertoires in COVID-19. CDR1 and CDR2 (germline): SGHRS, YFSETQ. J was trimmed by 1 base and V by 4 bases; bases with no gene match: 2. The CDR3 is 15 residues long. This clone was recorded a few times. Assay: immunoSEQ multiplex PCR; the TCRdb copy retains only in-frame clones and omits some. The sample records about 160,000 clones, around four fifths being singletons. The sequencing input was peripheral blood. The TCR was taken from a man aged 65-85 years with acute or convalescent COVID-19. The chain couples TRBV5-1 to TRBJ2-3, with 11 positions matching TRBD2. Here the CDR3 reads CASSQLAGGTDTQYF. CDR3 in DNA: TGCGCCAGCAGCCAACTAGCGGGGGGCACAGATACGCAGTATTTT.